The 6 T cell receptor beta chains given below trace back to one sample, sequenced in a study of type 1 regulatory T cells. For these receptors, no antigen is known. MiXCR, applied by TCRdb to the reads, yields one record per CDR3 protein. The sample contains about 62,000 distinct CDR3 sequences, approximately 60% of which appear only once. Material for sequencing was cultured non-Tr1 T cells, either the whole culture or a sorted T cell fraction (not recorded which). The receptors shown here come from a human donor in good health.

This clonotype was observed a few times. The chain couples TRBV12-3 or TRBV12-4 to TRBJ2-3, with 12 bases matching TRBD2. The CDR3 has 16 residues. Trimming cost V 6 bases and J 2 bases; bases outside gene matches: 6. The CDR3 nucleotides read TGTGCCAGCAGCAGAAGGACTAGCGGGACCACAGATACGCAGTATTTT. Residues: CASSRRTSGTTDTQYF.

This chain uses TRBV7-6 with TRBJ2-1, with 7 bases that match TRBD2. Losses at the gene ends were 6 bases for V and 0 bases for J; bases not matched to a gene: 5. Germline CDR1 SGHVS, CDR2 FNYEAQ. The CDR3 is 15 residues long. DNA for the CDR3: TGTGCCAGCAGTATCGGGGGGAGCTCCTACAATGAGCAGTTCTTC. It encodes CASSIGGSSYNEQFF.

With respect to this clonotype: Mismatch with germline at one junction end may stem from a read error. J is TRBJ2-1 and V is TRBV9; D is unresolved. CDR1 and CDR2 from the germline V gene are SGDLS and YYNGEE. The CDR3 is made up of 13 amino acids. In DNA form, the CDR3 reads TGTGCCAGCAGCGTAAGAACCAACAATGAGCTGTTCTTC. Protein sequence: CASSVRTNNELFF.

This chain uses TRBV9 with TRBJ2-1; D call uncertain. CDR1 is SGDLS, CDR2 YYNGEE, per germline. Trimming took off 3 bases at V and 13 bases at J, with 14 bases between the two ends. The length of the CDR3 is 12 residues. The CDR3, as DNA: TGTGCCAGCAGCGCTATAGAAGAGACCCAGTTCTTC. It encodes CASSAIEETQFF.

This clonotype was seen repeatedly, ten times or more. The chain is built from TRBV12-3 or TRBV12-4 and TRBJ2-7; no clear D. The V and J ends lost 3 bases and 3 bases respectively, with 6 bases between them. The CDR3 runs 12 residues. The CDR3 spells CASSFYSYEQYF. In nucleotides, the CDR3 is TGTGCCAGCAGTTTCTACAGCTACGAGCAGTACTTC.

The rearrangement links TRBV19 to TRBJ2-7; TRBD1 aligns across 7 bases. The CDR3 runs 13 residues. Germline assignment: CDR1 LNHDA and CDR2 SQIVND (reference sequence). After removal of 5 bases from V and 3 bases from J, the junction contained 4 bases not matched to a gene. CDR3 region: CASSDGTDYEQYF. CDR3 bases: TGTGCCAGTAGTGATGGGACAGACTACGAGCAGTACTTC.